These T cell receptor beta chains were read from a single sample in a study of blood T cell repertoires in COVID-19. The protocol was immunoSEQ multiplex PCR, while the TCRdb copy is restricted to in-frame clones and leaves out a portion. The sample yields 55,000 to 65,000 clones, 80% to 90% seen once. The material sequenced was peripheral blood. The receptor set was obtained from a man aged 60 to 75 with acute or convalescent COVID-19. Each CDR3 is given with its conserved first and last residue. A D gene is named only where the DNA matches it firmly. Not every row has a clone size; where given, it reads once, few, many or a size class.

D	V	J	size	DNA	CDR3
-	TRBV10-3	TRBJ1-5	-	TGTGCCATCAGTGAGTCGACAGTCCTCAATCAGCCCCAGCATTTT	CAISESTVLNQPQHF
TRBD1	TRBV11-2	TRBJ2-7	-	TGTGCCAGCAGCTTAGCGCCCGGGACAGGGGTCTACGAGCAGTACTTC	CASSLAPGTGVYEQYF
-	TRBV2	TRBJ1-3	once	TGTGCCAGCAGTACAGGGTTTAGCTCTGGAAACACCATATATTTT	CASSTGFSSGNTIYF
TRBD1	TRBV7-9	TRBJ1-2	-	TGTGCCAGCAGCCTAGACAGGGCGCACTATGGCTACACCTTC	CASSLDRAHYGYTF
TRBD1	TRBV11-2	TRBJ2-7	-	TGTGCCAGCAGCTTCGGGGACAGGGAGCAGTACTTC	CASSFGDREQYF
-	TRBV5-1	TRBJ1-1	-	TGCGCCAGCAGCCCTACGGCGAGGGCTGGTGAAGCTTTCTTT	CASSPTARAGEAFF
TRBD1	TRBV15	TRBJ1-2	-	TGTGCCACCAGCAGAAAGGGACAGGGGGTTGGCTACACCTTC	CATSRKGQGVGYTF
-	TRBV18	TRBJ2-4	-	TGTGCCAGCTCACCCGGGGGAACCTGGGGCAAAAACATTCAGTACTTC	CASSPGGTWGKNIQYF
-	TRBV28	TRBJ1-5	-	TGTGCCAGCAGTTTAGGGGCCCATGGGGTCCAGCATTTT	CASSLGAHGVQHF
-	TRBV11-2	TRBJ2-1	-	TGTGCCACACGAGCAGGTAGTGAGCAGTTCTTC	CATRAGSEQFF
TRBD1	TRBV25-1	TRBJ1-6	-	TGTGCCAGCAGTGAATCAACAGGGGGTAATTCACCCCTCCACTTT	CASSESTGGNSPLHF
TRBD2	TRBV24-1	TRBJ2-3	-	TGTGCCACCAGTGAACTAGCGGCTAGCACAGATACGCAGTATTTT	CATSELAASTDTQYF
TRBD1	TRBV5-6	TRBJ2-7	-	TGTGCCAGCAGCTCGCCGGGACAGGGATACGAGCAGTACTTC	CASSSPGQGYEQYF
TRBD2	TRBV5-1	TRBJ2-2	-	TGCGCCAGCAGCTTGGGGACTAGCGGGCTTGTGGCCGGGGAGCTGTTTTTT	CASSLGTSGLVAGELFF
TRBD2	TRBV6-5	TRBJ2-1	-	TGTGCCAGCGCCCTAGCGGGAACCTACAATGAGCAGTTCTTC	CASALAGTYNEQFF
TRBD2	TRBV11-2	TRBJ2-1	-	TGTGCCAGCCGATGGACTAGCGGGAACAATGAGCAGTTCTTC	CASRWTSGNNEQFF